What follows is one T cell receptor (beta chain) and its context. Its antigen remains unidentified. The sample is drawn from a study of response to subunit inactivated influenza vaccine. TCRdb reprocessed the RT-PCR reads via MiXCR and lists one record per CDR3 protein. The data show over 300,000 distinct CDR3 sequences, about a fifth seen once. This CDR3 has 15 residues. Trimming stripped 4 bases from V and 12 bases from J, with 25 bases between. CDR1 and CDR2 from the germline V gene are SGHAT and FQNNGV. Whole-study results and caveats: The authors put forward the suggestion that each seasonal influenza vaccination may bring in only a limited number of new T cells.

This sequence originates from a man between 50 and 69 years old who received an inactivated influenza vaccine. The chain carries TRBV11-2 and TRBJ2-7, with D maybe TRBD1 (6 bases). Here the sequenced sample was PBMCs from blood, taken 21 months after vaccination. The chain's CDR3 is CASSSLRGPPPKRYF. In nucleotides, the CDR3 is TGTGCCAGCAGCTCACTCAGGGGCCCCCCTCCGAAGCGGTACTTC. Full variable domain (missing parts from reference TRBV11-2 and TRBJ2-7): EAGVAQSPRYKIIEKRQSVAFWCNPISGHATLYWYQQILGQGPKLLIQFQNNGVVDDSQLPKDRFSAERLKGVDSTLKIQPAKLEDSAVYLCASSSLRGPPPKRYFGPGTRLTVT.